This T cell receptor (beta chain) emerged from a study of shared clonotypes between healthy human individuals. General observations from the study: The researchers took only blood, and tissue repertoires probably look different.

Germline CDR1 SGDLS, CDR2 YYNGEE. Trimming left V 4 bases short and J 2 bases short, with 6 bases between. The CDR3 totals 13 residues. CD45RO-negative CD8 cells positively selected for CCR7 made up the naive population, which excluded terminally differentiated effector memory CD45RA+ cells. Notes on this clone: As yet, its antigen is unknown.

Method: immunoSEQ multiplex PCR; TCRdb's copy keeps in-frame clones and lacks some. The data contain about 650,000 clones, roughly 95% of them singletons. This sequence was found in a woman in her thirties in good health. The chain employs TRBV9 and TRBJ2-2, with unresolved D. Sequenced material: naive CD8+ T cells sorted from blood. CDR3: CASSPINTGELFF. Here the CDR3 DNA reads TGTGCCAGCAGCCCGATAAACACCGGGGAGCTGTTTTTT.